This T cell receptor beta chain was sequenced in a study of cytomegalovirus exposure and HLA in healthy donors. A word on this clone: Antigen unknown.

CDR1 is SNHLY and CDR2 is FYNNEI in the germline V gene. V lost 6 bases, J lost 4 bases, and 9 bases lay in between. The CDR3 contains 13 residues. Study outcomes and limitations: Researchers counted about 150 TCR beta chains as cytomegalovirus-associated. When a later analysis was performed, an Asian-associated ancestry cluster reportedly had fewer N-insertions than the roughly 700-donor mean. Later analysis indicated greater clonal expansion among HLA-associated TCR beta chains than among equally common other chains. A later analysis associated 15,000 to 20,000 TCR beta sequences with HLA alleles at a 0.05 false discovery rate.

The PCR contained 60 Vbeta and 13 Jbeta primers. TCRdb's table, derived via immunoSEQ multiplex PCR, lists solely in-frame clones and lacks some. The sample lists some 150,000 clones; approximately 79% were seen once. The chain carries TRBV2 and TRBJ2-2; D call uncertain. The sample consisted of PBMCs. This receptor was taken from a man over 45 in good health and CMV-seropositive. The CDR3 bases are TGTGCCAGCAGGGAATTAGCCACCGGGGAGCTGTTTTTT. This gives the protein CASRELATGELFF. The variable domain in full, completed from reference TRBV2 and TRBJ2-2, reads EPEVTQTPSHQVTQMGQEVILRCVPISNHLYFYWYRQILGQKVEFLVSFYNNEISEKSEIFDDQFSVERPDGSNFTLKIRSTKLEDSAMYFCASRELATGELFFGEGSRLTVL.